This passage covers 27 T cell receptor beta chains from one sample sequenced in a study of T cell responses to AZD1222 COVID-19 vaccine. Some clones are missing from TCRdb's copy, which holds only in-frame ones; the method was immunoSEQ multiplex PCR. The sample gives about 100,000 clones, roughly nine tenths of which show up once; over 15% is in the top ten. The source material was peripheral blood, sampled on day 0 of AZD1222 vaccination. The receptors were sampled from an adult in good health.

The CDR3, as DNA: TGTGCCAGCAGTTACCTGCGGGGTTCGAACACCGGGGAGCTGTTTTTT. Its translation is CASSYLRGSNTGELFF. The rearrangement joins TRBV6-5 to TRBJ2-2, with D possibly being TRBD2 (6 bases). CDR1 MNHEY and CDR2 SVGAGI come from the germline V gene. The CDR3 extends over 16 amino acids. The V end was cut by 2 bases, the J end by 0 bases, with 10 bases between.

This chain connects TRBV6-5 to TRBJ2-2, with TRBD1 matching over 7 bases. The CDR3 extends over 14 amino acids. Trimming cost V 4 bases and J 1 base; bases outside gene matches: 0. CDR1 and CDR2 (germline): MNHEY, SVGAGI. Written as DNA, the CDR3 is TGTGCCAGCAGTTGGACAGGGAACACCGGGGAGCTGTTTTTT. Its protein is CASSWTGNTGELFF.

V usage is TRBV3-1 (or the pseudogene TRBV3-2) and J usage is TRBJ2-7; D gene uncertain. Germline V gene lookup returns CDR1 LGHDT and CDR2 YNNKEL (reference sequence). The CDR3 length is 14 residues. The V and J ends lost 4 bases and 2 bases respectively, with 12 bases between them. The chain's CDR3 is CASSRATNTYEQYF. As DNA, the CDR3 is TGTGCCAGCAGCCGAGCGACAAATACCTACGAGCAGTACTTC.

The chain has TRBV6-1 and TRBJ1-1; D gene uncertain. Trimming left V 3 bases short and J 1 base short, with 12 bases between. Germline V gene lookup returns CDR1 MNHNS and CDR2 SASEGT. This CDR3 comprises 15 residues. The CDR3 protein is CASSDYSQANTEAFF. The CDR3 region has the DNA TGTGCCAGCAGTGATTACAGCCAGGCGAACACTGAAGCTTTCTTT.

The rearrangement joins TRBV13 to TRBJ2-3, with 13 bases fitting TRBD2. The J segment lost 6 bases and the V segment lost 7 bases, leaving 7 bases of the junction unmatched. Per the germline V gene, CDR1 is PRHDT and CDR2 is FYEKMQ (reference sequence). The CDR3 extends over 15 amino acids. The DNA of the CDR3 is TGTGCCAGCAAACGTACTAGCGGGGGGGGCGATACGCAGTATTTT. It specifies CASKRTSGGGDTQYF.

This chain joins TRBV6-5 and TRBJ2-4; perhaps TRBD1 as D (5 bases). CDR1 MNHEY and CDR2 SVGAGI come from the germline V gene. The V gene lost 2 bases and the J gene lost 0 bases, with 11 bases spanning the gap. The CDR3 is made up of 16 amino acids. CDR3 DNA sequence: TGTGCCAGCAGTTACCCCTCAGGGTTAGCCAAAAACATTCAGTACTTC. It encodes CASSYPSGLAKNIQYF.

This chain links TRBV4-1 with TRBJ2-7; 10 nucleotides line up with TRBD2. The CDR3 sequence is 19 residues long. The germline V gene has CDR1 MGHRA and CDR2 YSYEKL. CDR3 sequence reads: CPRRRQPNGLAGASHEQYF. CDR3 DNA: TGCCCCCGCCGCCGCCAACCGAACGGGCTAGCGGGAGCTTCCCACGAGCAGTACTTC.

This rearrangement joins TRBV11-2 to TRBJ2-5; D gene ambiguous. The CDR3 length is 16 residues. With 0 bases removed from V and 7 bases from J, the gap between germline ends came to 18 bases. From germline, CDR1 is SGHAT and CDR2 FQNNGV. CDR3 DNA sequence: TGTGCCAGCAGCTTAGATAGAGTGTGGGAAAAAGGGACCCAGTACTTC. Translated, it gives CASSLDRVWEKGTQYF.

The CDR3 DNA reads as TGCAGCGTTGAAGACCACGGAAGATCTGGAAACACCATATATTTT. Protein: CSVEDHGRSGNTIYF. The chain is built from TRBV29-1 and TRBJ1-3; D gene uncertain. CDR3 length: 15 residues. V lost 0 bases, J lost 1 base, and 10 bases lay in between. The germline V gene encodes CDR1 SQVTM and CDR2 ANQGSEA.

The chain joins TRBV27 to TRBJ2-1; 12 bases align to TRBD2. Germline lookup yields CDR1 MNHEY and CDR2 SMNVEV (reference sequence). Germline trimming cut 6 bases from V and 9 bases from J; bases unmatched to any gene: 6. This CDR3 contains 14 residues. Written as DNA, the CDR3 is TGTGCCAGCAGGATACTAGCGGGGGGTTTTGAGCAGTTCTTC. Its translation: CASRILAGGFEQFF.

The chain has TRBV4-1 and TRBJ1-2, with D tentatively TRBD1 (5 bases). This CDR3 has 17 amino acids. Per germline, CDR1 MGHRA and CDR2 YSYEKL. V was shortened by 4 bases and J by 4 bases, with 22 bases between the two germline ends. CDR3 region: CASSRTRSGGAGYGYTF. CDR3 sequence (DNA): TGCGCCAGCAGCCGTACCCGGAGCGGAGGGGCAGGCTATGGCTACACCTTC.

The chain is built from TRBV7-2 and TRBJ1-2; D ambiguous. The germline gives CDR1 SGHTA, CDR2 FQGNSA. This CDR3 spans 14 amino acids. Trimming cost V 5 bases and J 4 bases, with 14 bases left between them. Here the CDR3 reads CASSPIPGLYGYTF. CDR3 nucleotides: TGTGCCAGCAGCCCAATACCAGGACTCTATGGCTACACCTTC.

This clone was detected only a few times. This chain joins TRBV19 and TRBJ2-2; 7 nucleotides agree with TRBD1. V trimming: 7 bases; J trimming: 1 base; junction bases outside the gene matches: 12. CDR3 length equals 17 residues. Germline assignment: CDR1 LNHDA and CDR2 SQIVND (reference sequence). This chain's CDR3 is CASNNRQGVRNTGELFF. The CDR3, as DNA: TGTGCCAGTAATAATCGACAGGGAGTAAGGAACACCGGGGAGCTGTTTTTT.

The chain uses TRBV28 and TRBJ1-5; TRBD1 might be the D (6 bases). The CDR3 consists of 13 residues. Trimming cost V 10 bases and J 6 bases, with 16 bases left between them. Germline V gene lookup returns CDR1 MDHEN and CDR2 SYDVKM. The CDR3 coding sequence is TGTGCCATTACAGGGTCGGTAAGTCAGCCCCAGCATTTT. It specifies CAITGSVSQPQHF.

The V call is TRBV10-3, the J call TRBJ1-6; D is possibly TRBD1 (6 bases). The CDR3 has 13 amino acids. Trimming pared 8 bases from V and 10 bases from J, leaving 15 bases between. Germline values: CDR1 ENHRY, CDR2 SYGVKD. Written as DNA, the CDR3 is TGTGCCATCGGGGGGGGCGCAGGGTCACCCCTCCACTTT. This encodes CAIGGGAGSPLHF.

The V and J genes are TRBV7-9 and TRBJ2-1; D gene unclear. This CDR3 is 14 amino acids long. Trimming took 1 base from V and 8 from J, leaving 12 bases between them. Germline V gene lookup returns CDR1 SEHNR and CDR2 FQNEAQ (reference sequence). DNA of the CDR3: TGTGCCAGCAGCTTAGGCGGCCCCCGAGATGAGCAGTTCTTC. Amino acid sequence: CASSLGGPRDEQFF.

A few counts support this clone. V and J are TRBV5-4 and TRBJ2-7; 8 bases fit TRBD1. Germline values: CDR1 SGHNT, CDR2 YYREEE (reference sequence). The CDR3 is made up of 13 amino acids. V lost 4 bases and J lost 2; bases outside the gene matches: 2. CDR3 nucleotide sequence: TGTGCCAGCAGCGGGGGACAGGCCTACGAGCAGTACTTC. Protein product: CASSGGQAYEQYF.

The chain has TRBV5-1 and TRBJ1-1; 7 bases agree with TRBD1. V lost 4 bases, J lost 3 bases, and 9 bases stayed unmatched. The CDR3 is made up of 15 amino acids. Germline V lookup: CDR1 SGHRS, CDR2 YFSETQ. CDR3 region: CASSVQGVVDTEAFF. CDR3 DNA: TGCGCCAGCAGCGTCCAGGGGGTAGTCGACACTGAAGCTTTCTTT.

The gene calls are TRBV7-3 and TRBJ2-3; TRBD2 agrees at 7 bases. CDR3 length: 17 residues. Germline assignment: CDR1 SGHTA and CDR2 FQGTGA. V gave up 5 bases and J gave up 2 bases; unmatched junction bases: 13. DNA for the CDR3: TGTGCCAGCAGCCCCCTCCTCGCTAGCGGCCTCACAGATACGCAGTATTTT. It codes for CASSPLLASGLTDTQYF.

The rearrangement joins TRBV6-1 to TRBJ1-6; D gene uncertain. Trimming cost V 2 bases and J 6 bases, with 11 bases left between them. Germline V gives CDR1 MNHNS, CDR2 SASEGT. The CDR3 is 15 amino acids. CDR3 in amino acids: CASSESTARNSPLHF. DNA for the CDR3: TGTGCCAGCAGTGAATCGACCGCCCGTAATTCACCCCTCCACTTT.

The chain has TRBV2 and TRBJ2-3; D is perhaps TRBD2 (6 bases). Trimming stripped 1 base from V and 6 bases from J, with 11 bases between. This CDR3 comprises 14 residues. CDR1 and CDR2 from the germline V gene are SNHLY and FYNNEI. DNA for the CDR3: TGTGCCAGCAGTGAAGTAACGGCGGGGGATACGCAGTATTTT. Protein product: CASSEVTAGDTQYF.

This clone has a count of ten or more. The V gene is TRBV5-8, the J gene TRBJ1-3, with D unclear. The CDR3 consists of 16 residues. The V and J ends lost 0 bases and 0 bases respectively, with 10 bases between them. The germline V gene has CDR1 SGHTS and CDR2 YDEGEE. The CDR3 coding sequence is TGTGCCAGCAGCTTGGGTTCAGCCTCCTCTGGAAACACCATATATTTT. Translating it yields CASSLGSASSGNTIYF.

CDR3 bases: TGTGCCAGCAGCGTAGGATTGGGAGGGGCTGGGTCCTACAATGAGCAGTTCTTC. Protein: CASSVGLGGAGSYNEQFF. The chain joins TRBV9 to TRBJ2-1; TRBD2 agrees at 7 bases. There are 18 residues in the CDR3. With 0 bases clipped from V and 1 base from J, the junction kept 10 bases outside the gene matches. CDR1 and CDR2 from the germline V gene are SGDLS and YYNGEE.

The CDR3 spells CASSAGTDSYSNQPQHF. For the CDR3, the DNA is TGTGCCAGCAGTGCGGGGACAGACAGTTATAGCAATCAGCCCCAGCATTTT. This chain links TRBV6-1 with TRBJ1-5; 7 bases fit TRBD1. The CDR3 consists of 17 residues. V lost 4 bases, J lost 0 bases, and 9 bases stayed unmatched. CDR1 and CDR2 (germline): MNHNS, SASEGT.

This clone was observed a single time. This chain links TRBV11-1 with TRBJ2-5; tentative D call: TRBD1 (5 bases). Trimming left V 6 bases short and J 1 base short, with 9 bases between. Germline assignment: CDR1 SGHAT and CDR2 FQDESV (reference sequence). The CDR3 loop spans 13 amino acids. The CDR3 region has the DNA TGTGCCAGCAGGACAGAAGTCCAAGAGACCCAGTACTTC. Protein product: CASRTEVQETQYF.

The rearrangement links TRBV12-3 or TRBV12-4 to TRBJ1-1; no clear D. V was pared by 1 base and J by 11 bases, with 11 bases between. CDR3 length equals 12 residues. This chain's CDR3 is CASSLVGGGAFF. The CDR3 nucleotides are TGTGCCAGCAGTTTAGTGGGCGGTGGGGCTTTCTTT.

The chain couples TRBV4-2 to TRBJ2-3; 11 nucleotides match TRBD2. With 0 bases clipped from V and 2 bases from J, the junction kept 7 bases outside the gene matches. Germline V gives CDR1 LGHNA, CDR2 YNFKEQ. The length of the CDR3 is 18 residues. The CDR3 loop reads CASSQDPPGLAVTDTQYF. CDR3 DNA sequence: TGTGCCAGCAGCCAAGACCCCCCGGGACTAGCGGTCACAGATACGCAGTATTTT.